The 19 T cell receptor beta chains reported below all come from one sample, sequenced in a study of T cells in women clearing cervical HPV infection. Clones were read by immunoSEQ multiplex PCR, and TCRdb kept only the in-frame ones, dropping some. This sample's table has approximately 25,000 clones. Sequenced material: blood buffy coat. The receptor set was obtained from a woman between 18 and 69 years old with a cervical HPV16 infection that either progressed to CIN3+ or cleared (not recorded which).

Concerning this clone itself: The sequenced fragment ends 3 residues before the CDR3 boundary, so the rest is inferred from the germline J gene. Other DNA sequences from this sample encode an identical CDR3 as well. The chain carries TRBV19 and TRBJ1-3, with a weak D call TRBD1 (6 bases). Germline loops: CDR1 LNHDA, CDR2 SQIVND (reference sequence). V was shortened by 6 bases and J by 4 bases, with 13 bases between the two germline ends. The CDR3 length is 14 residues. CDR3 region: CASRKQGRGNTIYF. The covered CDR3 bases are TGTGCCAGTAGAAAACAGGGTCGGGGAAACACC.

Points on this clone: The CDR3 extends 3 residues past the end of the read, so its final part is completed from the germline J gene. The chain has TRBV18 and TRBJ2-1; 7 nucleotides agree with TRBD1. V lost 1 base to trimming and J lost 4 bases; unmatched junction nucleotides: 1. Germline V CDR1 and CDR2: KGHSH, LQKENI. The CDR3 consists of 14 residues. CDR3 bases read: TGTGCCAGCTCACCACGGGACAGTTACAATGAG. It translates to CASSPRDSYNE. The full CDR3 is CASSPRDSYNEQFF.

To note about this clone: The germline gene is not matched at one end of the junction; a read error may be the cause. The CDR3 is cut off 3 residues early in the read; its end comes from the germline J gene. The chain links TRBV13 to TRBJ1-1; 9 bases align to TRBD1. This CDR3 region has 13 residues. CDR1 is PRHDT, CDR2 FYEKMQ, per germline (reference sequence). CDR3 DNA (partial): TGTGCCGGCAGCTTAGACAGGGGGACTGAA. Protein sequence: CAGSLDRGTE. The complete CDR3 protein is CAGSLDRGTEAFF.

Incomplete CDR3 DNA: TGTGCCAGCAGCTTACTGGGCAGGGATACG. Residues: CASSLLGRDT. The whole CDR3 protein reads CASSLLGRDTQYF. V is TRBV7-3 and J is TRBJ2-3; no clear D gene. The read stops 3 residues short of the end of the CDR3; the missing end is completed from the germline J gene. The CDR3 is 13 amino acids. Germline lookup yields CDR1 SGHTA and CDR2 FQGTGA. Deletions cut 2 bases from V and 6 bases from J, with 9 bases between.

The CDR3 bases that were read are TGTGCCAGCAGCTCAGAGGGCCGGGGGGAGACC. Its protein product is CASSSEGRGET. The entire CDR3 sequence reads CASSSEGRGETQYF. The chain combines TRBV7-3 with TRBJ2-5, with a possible D match to TRBD2 (6 bases). From the germline J gene comes the end of the CDR3, since the read stops 3 residues before it. Germline-derived CDR1 and CDR2 are SGHTA and FQGTGA. CDR3 size: 14 residues. The germline V and J ends were trimmed by 4 bases and 5 bases, with 14 bases remaining between them.

Concerning this clone itself: Read coverage stops 3 residues before the CDR3 terminus; the germline J gene supplies the remainder. The chain employs TRBV5-1 and TRBJ2-5; tentative D call: TRBD2 (6 bases). The V end lost 4 bases, the J end lost 3 bases, and 13 bases lay between the germline ends. This CDR3 spans 14 amino acids. CDR1 is SGHRS and CDR2 is YFSETQ in the germline V gene. CDR3 sequence reads: CASSRGSAEETQYF. CDR3 DNA, as far as it was read: TGCGCCAGCAGCCGGGGGTCAGCAGAAGAGACC.

A note on this clone: The read finishes 3 residues shy of the CDR3 end, and the germline J gene is used to complete it. The rearrangement links TRBV2 to TRBJ2-5; 11 bases line up with TRBD2. Germline CDR1 and CDR2: SNHLY and FYNNEI. After removal of 7 bases from V and 3 bases from J, the junction contained 4 bases not matched to a gene. The CDR3 has 14 residues. This CDR3 is CASNLAGGEETQYF. CDR3 bases read: TGTGCCAGCAATCTAGCGGGAGGTGAAGAGACC.

To note about this clone: Read sequence stops 3 residues before the CDR3 end, and the germline J gene provides the missing end. V is TRBV20-1 and J is TRBJ2-5; 10 bases align to TRBD1. The CDR3 sequence is 14 residues long. V was pared by 5 bases and J by 3 bases, with 6 bases of the junction left unmatched. Germline values: CDR1 DFQATT, CDR2 SNEGSKA (reference sequence). The CDR3 sequence: CSAHRDRGEETQYF. The CDR3 DNA, read in part, is TGCAGTGCTCATAGGGACAGGGGAGAAGAGACC.

Comment on this clone: From the germline J gene comes the end of the CDR3, since the read stops 3 residues before it. The V and J genes are TRBV5-1 and TRBJ2-5; 7 nucleotides line up with TRBD1. Germline V gene lookup returns CDR1 SGHRS and CDR2 YFSETQ. V lost 4 bases, J lost 1 base, and 1 base stayed unmatched. CDR3 length equals 13 residues. CDR3 bases read: TGCGCCAGCAGCCGGGACAGCCAAGAGACC. It is translated as CASSRDSQET. The entire CDR3 protein is CASSRDSQETQYF.

Points on this clone: Read sequence stops 3 residues before the CDR3 end, and the germline J gene provides the missing end. The chain employs TRBV20-1 and TRBJ2-7; 8 bases agree with TRBD1. Germline assignment: CDR1 DFQATT and CDR2 SNEGSKA (reference sequence). The length of the CDR3 is 15 residues. V lost 5 bases to trimming and J lost 1 base; unmatched junction nucleotides: 10. The CDR3 protein is CSACDPGTGSYEQYF. Partial CDR3 DNA: TGCAGTGCTTGCGACCCCGGGACAGGTTCCTACGAG.

Turning to this clone: The CDR3 extends 3 residues past the end of the read, so its final part is completed from the germline J gene. The chain carries TRBV5-1 and TRBJ1-4; the D gene is possibly TRBD1 (5 bases). CDR3 size: 14 residues. Germline values: CDR1 SGHRS, CDR2 YFSETQ. V was trimmed by 7 bases and J by 6 bases, leaving 16 bases between them. The CDR3 bases that were read are TGCGCCAGCCGGGCGGGACTAGGTGATGAAAAA. This sequence encodes CASRAGLGDEK. In full, the CDR3 reads CASRAGLGDEKLFF.

As for this clone: The read comes to an end 3 residues before the CDR3 does, leaving the germline J gene to fill in the end. The chain recombines TRBV5-1 with TRBJ2-7; TRBD2 aligns across 10 bases. This CDR3 spans 14 amino acids. Germline values: CDR1 SGHRS, CDR2 YFSETQ. With V trimmed by 3 bases and J by 6 bases, 6 bases remained unmatched. CDR3 bases read: TGCGCCAGCAGCTCTAGCGGGGGCCTTAGCGAG. Residues: CASSSSGGLSE. Given in full, the CDR3 is CASSSSGGLSEQYF.

As to this clone: Coverage ceases 3 residues before the CDR3 finishes, and the germline J gene fills in the end. This sequence joins TRBV29-1 and TRBJ2-7; D not certain. CDR3 length equals 14 residues. CDR1 is SQVTM and CDR2 is ANQGSEA in the germline V gene. With 2 bases removed from V and 2 bases from J, the gap between germline ends came to 13 bases. The CDR3 loop reads CSVEYPGATYEQYF. CDR3 bases read: TGCAGCGTTGAATACCCCGGTGCTACCTACGAG.

The CDR3 sequence is CSGGRGGTEAFF. CDR3 bases read: TGCAGCGGAGGCAGGGGTGGCACTGAA. This chain uses TRBV29-1 with TRBJ1-1, with D possibly TRBD1 on 6 matching bases. The missing CDR3 end, 3 residues past where the read stops, is filled in from the germline J gene. CDR1 and CDR2 from the germline V gene are SQVTM and ANQGSEA. This CDR3 is 12 amino acids long. Trimming took off 7 bases at V and 4 bases at J, with 13 bases between the two ends.

A note on this clone: Sequencing ends 3 residues short of the CDR3 end; the germline J gene provides the rest. V and J are TRBV4-1 and TRBJ2-7, with 7 bases matching TRBD2. The junction had 4 bases not matched to a gene; V was cut back by 1 base and J by 1 base. Per the germline V gene, CDR1 is MGHRA and CDR2 is YSYEKL. The CDR3 is 15 amino acids. CDR3 bases read: TGCGCCAGCAGCCAAGGGGAGGGGAGATCCTACGAG. This sequence encodes CASSQGEGRSYE. The whole CDR3 protein reads CASSQGEGRSYEQYF.

Turning to this clone: The read stops 3 residues short of the end of the CDR3; the missing end is completed from the germline J gene. This sequence joins TRBV20-1 and TRBJ1-1, with D possibly matching TRBD1 (5 bases). Per the germline V gene, CDR1 is DFQATT and CDR2 is SNEGSKA (reference sequence). The CDR3 has 11 amino acids. The germline V and J ends were trimmed by 8 bases and 1 base, with 8 bases remaining between them. CDR3 sequence reads: CSPTGNTEAFF. CDR3 bases read: TGCAGTCCCACAGGGAACACTGAA.

Comment on this clone: The read terminates 3 residues ahead of where the CDR3 ends, so the germline J gene completes it. The chain recombines TRBV5-1 with TRBJ1-5; TRBD1 matches at 7 bases. There are 15 residues in the CDR3. In germline, CDR1 is SGHRS, CDR2 YFSETQ. The covered CDR3 bases are TGCGCCAGCAGCTTCTCGGTCGGAGGGGGCGACCCC. This codes for CASSFSVGGGDP. The full CDR3 protein reads CASSFSVGGGDPQHF.

Comments on this clone: The read stops 3 residues short of the end of the CDR3; the missing end is completed from the germline J gene. The gene calls are TRBV10-3 and TRBJ2-6; 7 positions agree with TRBD1. The CDR3 has 14 amino acids. V lost 7 bases, J lost 2 bases, and 2 bases stayed unmatched. Germline values: CDR1 ENHRY, CDR2 SYGVKD. CDR3 DNA (partial): TGTGCCATCATTCAGGGGGCTGGGGCCAACGTC. It codes for CAIIQGAGANV. The CDR3, in full, reads CAIIQGAGANVLTF.

With regard to this clone: The CDR3 end falls 3 residues outside the read, so it is completed with the germline J gene. This sequence joins TRBV28 and TRBJ1-2; TRBD1 is a possible D gene (5 bases). The CDR3 covers 14 residues. V lost 7 bases and J 4 bases, leaving 16 bases between the germline ends. Germline CDR1 and CDR2: MDHEN and SYDVKM. CDR3 DNA (partial): TGTGCCAGCACCTTACCGGGGGGAATCTATGGC. Protein product: CASTLPGGIYG. The full CDR3 sequence reads CASTLPGGIYGYTF.